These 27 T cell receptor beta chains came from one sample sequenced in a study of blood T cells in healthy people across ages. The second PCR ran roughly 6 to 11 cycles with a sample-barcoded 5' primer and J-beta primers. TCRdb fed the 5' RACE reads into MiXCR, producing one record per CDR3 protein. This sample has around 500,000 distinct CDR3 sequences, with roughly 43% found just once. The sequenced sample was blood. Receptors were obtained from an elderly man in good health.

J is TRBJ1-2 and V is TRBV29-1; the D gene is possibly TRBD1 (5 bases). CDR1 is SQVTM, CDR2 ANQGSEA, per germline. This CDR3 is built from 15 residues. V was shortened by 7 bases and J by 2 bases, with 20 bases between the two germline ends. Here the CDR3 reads CSALIWGSGNYGYTF. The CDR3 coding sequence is TGCAGCGCCCTAATATGGGGCAGTGGGAACTATGGCTACACCTTC.

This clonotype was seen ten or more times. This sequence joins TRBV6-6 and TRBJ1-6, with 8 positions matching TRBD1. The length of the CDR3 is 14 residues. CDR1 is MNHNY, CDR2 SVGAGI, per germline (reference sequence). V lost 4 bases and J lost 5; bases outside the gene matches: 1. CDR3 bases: TGTGCCAGCAGTTTACAGGGGGATAATTCACCCCTCCACTTT. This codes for CASSLQGDNSPLHF.

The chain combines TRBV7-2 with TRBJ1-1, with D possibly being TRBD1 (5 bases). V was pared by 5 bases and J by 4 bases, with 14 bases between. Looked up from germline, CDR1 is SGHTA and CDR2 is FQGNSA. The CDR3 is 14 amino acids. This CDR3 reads CASSPQPGITEAFF. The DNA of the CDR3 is TGTGCCAGCAGCCCGCAGCCAGGGATCACTGAAGCTTTCTTT.

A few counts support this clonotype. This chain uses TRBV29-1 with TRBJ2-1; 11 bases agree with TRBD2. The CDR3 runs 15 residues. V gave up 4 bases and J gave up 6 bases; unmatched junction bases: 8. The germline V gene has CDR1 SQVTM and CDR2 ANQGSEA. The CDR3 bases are TGCAGCGTTGGGATGTTAGCGGGAGGGCGCAATGAGCAGTTCTTC. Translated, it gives CSVGMLAGGRNEQFF.

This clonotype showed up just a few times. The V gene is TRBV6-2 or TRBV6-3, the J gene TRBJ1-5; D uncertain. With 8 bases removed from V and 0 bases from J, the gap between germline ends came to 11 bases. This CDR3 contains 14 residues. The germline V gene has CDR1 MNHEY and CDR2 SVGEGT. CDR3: CASVEGLSNQPQHF. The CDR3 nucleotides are TGTGCCAGCGTGGAGGGTCTTAGCAATCAGCCCCAGCATTTT.

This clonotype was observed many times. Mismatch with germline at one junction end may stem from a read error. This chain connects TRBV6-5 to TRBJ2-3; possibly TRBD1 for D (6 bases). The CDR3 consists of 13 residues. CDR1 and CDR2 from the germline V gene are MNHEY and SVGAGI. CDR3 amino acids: CASSDSQGYTQYF. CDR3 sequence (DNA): TGTGCCAGCAGTGACTCACAGGGCTATACGCAGTATTTT.

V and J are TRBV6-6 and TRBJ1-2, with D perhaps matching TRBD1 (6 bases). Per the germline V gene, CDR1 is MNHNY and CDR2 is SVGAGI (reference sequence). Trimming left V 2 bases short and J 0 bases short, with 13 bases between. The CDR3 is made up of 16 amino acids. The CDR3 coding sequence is TGTGCCAGCAGTTACCCGGGGGCCATAGCTAACTATGGCTACACCTTC. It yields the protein CASSYPGAIANYGYTF.

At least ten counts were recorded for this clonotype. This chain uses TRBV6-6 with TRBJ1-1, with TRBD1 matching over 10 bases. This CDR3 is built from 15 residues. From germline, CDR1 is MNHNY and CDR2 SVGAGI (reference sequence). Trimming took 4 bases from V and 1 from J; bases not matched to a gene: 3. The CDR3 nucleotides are TGTGCCAGCAGTTCCCGGGACAGGGGGAACACTGAAGCTTTCTTT. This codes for CASSSRDRGNTEAFF.

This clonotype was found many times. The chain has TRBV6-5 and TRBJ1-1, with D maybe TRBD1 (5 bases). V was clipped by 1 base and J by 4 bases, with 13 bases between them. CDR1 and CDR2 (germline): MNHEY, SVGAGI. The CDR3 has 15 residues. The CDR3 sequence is CASSYFGGRGTEAFF. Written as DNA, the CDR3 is TGTGCCAGCAGTTACTTCGGGGGGAGAGGCACTGAAGCTTTCTTT.

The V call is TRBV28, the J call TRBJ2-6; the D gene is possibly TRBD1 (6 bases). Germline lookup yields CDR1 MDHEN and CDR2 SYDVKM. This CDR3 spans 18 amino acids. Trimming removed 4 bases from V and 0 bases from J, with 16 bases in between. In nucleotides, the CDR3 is TGTGCCAGCAGTTCAATGACAGGCTTCGCCTCTGGGGCCAACGTCCTGACTTTC. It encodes CASSSMTGFASGANVLTF.

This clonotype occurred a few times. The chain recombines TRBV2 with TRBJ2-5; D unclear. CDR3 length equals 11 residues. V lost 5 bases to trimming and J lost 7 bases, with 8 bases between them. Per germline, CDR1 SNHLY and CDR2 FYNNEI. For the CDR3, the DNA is TGTGCCAGCAGTCCCTTCGGGACCCAGTACTTC. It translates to CASSPFGTQYF.

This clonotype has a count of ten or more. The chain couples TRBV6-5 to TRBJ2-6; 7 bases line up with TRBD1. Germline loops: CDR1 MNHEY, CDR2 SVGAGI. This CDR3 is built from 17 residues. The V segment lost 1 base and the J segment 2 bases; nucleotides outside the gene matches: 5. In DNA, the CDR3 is TGTGCCAGCAGTTACTTAGGGGGCGTTCCTGGGGCCAACGTCCTGACTTTC. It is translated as CASSYLGGVPGANVLTF.

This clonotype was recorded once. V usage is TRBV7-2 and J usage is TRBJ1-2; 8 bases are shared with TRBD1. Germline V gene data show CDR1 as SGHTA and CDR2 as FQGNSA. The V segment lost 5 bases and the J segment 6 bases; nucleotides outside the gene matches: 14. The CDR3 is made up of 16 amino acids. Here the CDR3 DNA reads TGTGCCAGCAGCCTGCTATCGGCGGGACAGGACCATGGCTACACCTTC. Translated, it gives CASSLLSAGQDHGYTF.

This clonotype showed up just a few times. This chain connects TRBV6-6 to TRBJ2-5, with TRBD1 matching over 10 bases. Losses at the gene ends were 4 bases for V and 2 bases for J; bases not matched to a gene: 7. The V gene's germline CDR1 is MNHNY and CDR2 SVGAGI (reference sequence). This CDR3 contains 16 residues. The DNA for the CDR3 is TGTGCCAGCAGTTCAGAACCGGGACAGGGGCAAGAGACCCAGTACTTC. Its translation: CASSSEPGQGQETQYF.

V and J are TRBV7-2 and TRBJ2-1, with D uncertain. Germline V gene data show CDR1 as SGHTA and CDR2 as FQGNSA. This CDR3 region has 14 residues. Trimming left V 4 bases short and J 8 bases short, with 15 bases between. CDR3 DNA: TGTGCCAGCAGCTCCCGGACGCCCGACGATGAGCAGTTCTTC. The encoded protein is CASSSRTPDDEQFF.

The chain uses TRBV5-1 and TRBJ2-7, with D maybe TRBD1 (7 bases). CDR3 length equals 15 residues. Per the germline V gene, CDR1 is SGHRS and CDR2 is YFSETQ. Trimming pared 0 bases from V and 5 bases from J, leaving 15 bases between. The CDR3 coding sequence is TGCGCCAGCAGCTTGGCCGGTCAGGGGGGCCACGAGCAGTACTTC. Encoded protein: CASSLAGQGGHEQYF. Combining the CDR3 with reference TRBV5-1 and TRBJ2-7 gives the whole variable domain KAGVTQTPRYLIKTRGQQVTLSCSPISGHRSVSWYQQTPGQGLQFLFEYFSETQRNKGNFPGRFSGRQFSNSRSEMNVSTLELGDSALYLCASSLAGQGGHEQYFGPGTRLTVT.

The CDR3 here is CASSRTGANTGELFF. Here the CDR3 DNA reads TGTGCCAGCAGCCGGACAGGGGCGAACACCGGGGAGCTGTTTTTT. The chain links TRBV7-3 to TRBJ2-2, with 9 nucleotides matching TRBD1. From germline, CDR1 is SGHTA and CDR2 FQGTGA. The CDR3 sequence is 15 residues long. The V gene end was trimmed by 5 bases and the J gene end by 0 bases; junction bases not matched to a gene: 1. Full variable domain (remainder filled in from reference TRBV7-3 and TRBJ2-2): GAGVSQTPSNKVTEKGKYVELRCDPISGHTALYWYRQSLGQGPEFLIYFQGTGAADDSGLPNDRFFAVRPEGSVSTLKIQRTERGDSAVYLCASSRTGANTGELFFGEGSRLTVL.

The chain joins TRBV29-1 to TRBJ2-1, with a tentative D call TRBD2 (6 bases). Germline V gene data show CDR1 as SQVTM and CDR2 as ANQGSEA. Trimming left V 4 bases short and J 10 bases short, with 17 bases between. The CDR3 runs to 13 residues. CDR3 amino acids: CSVGTNGRNEQFF. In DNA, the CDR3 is TGCAGCGTTGGGACTAATGGGCGGAACGAGCAGTTCTTC.

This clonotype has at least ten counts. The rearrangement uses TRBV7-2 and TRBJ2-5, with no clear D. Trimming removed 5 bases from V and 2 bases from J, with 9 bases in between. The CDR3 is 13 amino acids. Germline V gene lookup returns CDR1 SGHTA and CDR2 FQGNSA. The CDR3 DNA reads TGTGCCAGCAGCCAGACGAGGCAAGAGACCCAGTACTTC. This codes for CASSQTRQETQYF.

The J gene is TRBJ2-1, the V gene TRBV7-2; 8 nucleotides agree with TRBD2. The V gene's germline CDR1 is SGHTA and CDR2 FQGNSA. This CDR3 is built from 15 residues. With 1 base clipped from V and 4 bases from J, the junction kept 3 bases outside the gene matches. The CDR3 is CASSLVAGTYNEQFF. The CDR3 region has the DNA TGTGCCAGCAGCTTAGTAGCGGGGACGTACAATGAGCAGTTCTTC.

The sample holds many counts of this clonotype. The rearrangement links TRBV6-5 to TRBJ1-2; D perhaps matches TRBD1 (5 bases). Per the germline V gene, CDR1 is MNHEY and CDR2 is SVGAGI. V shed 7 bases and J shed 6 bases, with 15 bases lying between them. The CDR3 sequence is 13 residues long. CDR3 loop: CASMAYQGDGYTF. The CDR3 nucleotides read TGTGCCAGCATGGCCTACCAGGGAGATGGCTACACCTTC.

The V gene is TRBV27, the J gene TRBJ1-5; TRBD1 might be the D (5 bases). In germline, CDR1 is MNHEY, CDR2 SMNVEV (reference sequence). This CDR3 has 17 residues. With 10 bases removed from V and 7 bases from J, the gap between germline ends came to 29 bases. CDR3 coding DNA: TGTGCCAAGGGGCGAGTTTTAGTTAGAAATCCCGGCCAGCCCCAGCATTTT. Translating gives CAKGRVLVRNPGQPQHF.

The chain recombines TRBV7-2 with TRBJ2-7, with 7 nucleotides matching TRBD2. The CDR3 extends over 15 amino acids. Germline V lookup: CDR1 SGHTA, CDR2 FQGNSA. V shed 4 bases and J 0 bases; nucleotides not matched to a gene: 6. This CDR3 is CASSSTSTSSYEQYF. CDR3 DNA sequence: TGTGCCAGCAGCTCGACTAGCACGAGCTCCTACGAGCAGTACTTC.

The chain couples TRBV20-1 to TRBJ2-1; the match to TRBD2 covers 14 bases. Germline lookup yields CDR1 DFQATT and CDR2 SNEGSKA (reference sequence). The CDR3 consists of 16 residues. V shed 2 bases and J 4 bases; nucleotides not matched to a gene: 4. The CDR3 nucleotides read TGCAGTGCTAGAAAAAGACTAGCGGGAGGGTACAATGAGCAGTTCTTC. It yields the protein CSARKRLAGGYNEQFF.

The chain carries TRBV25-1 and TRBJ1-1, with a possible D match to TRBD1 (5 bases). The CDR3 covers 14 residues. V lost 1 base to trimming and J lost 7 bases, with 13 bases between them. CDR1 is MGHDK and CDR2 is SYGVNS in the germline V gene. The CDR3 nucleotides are TGTGCCAGCAGTGAATCAGGGTTTTATGGTGAAGCTTTCTTT. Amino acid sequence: CASSESGFYGEAFF.

CDR3 nucleotides: TGTGCCAGCAGCTTAAATGTGGACACTGAAGCTTTCTTT. It specifies CASSLNVDTEAFF. The V and J genes are TRBV7-6 and TRBJ1-1; D gene uncertain. The CDR3 runs to 13 residues. Germline V gene data show CDR1 as SGHVS and CDR2 as FNYEAQ. Trimming took off 2 bases at V and 3 bases at J, with 7 bases between the two ends.

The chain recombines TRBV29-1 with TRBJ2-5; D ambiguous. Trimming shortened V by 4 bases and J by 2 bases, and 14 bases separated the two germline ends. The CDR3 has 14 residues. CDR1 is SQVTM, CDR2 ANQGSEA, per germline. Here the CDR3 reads CSVVGVGLQETQYF. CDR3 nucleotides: TGCAGCGTTGTTGGGGTGGGCCTACAAGAGACCCAGTACTTC.